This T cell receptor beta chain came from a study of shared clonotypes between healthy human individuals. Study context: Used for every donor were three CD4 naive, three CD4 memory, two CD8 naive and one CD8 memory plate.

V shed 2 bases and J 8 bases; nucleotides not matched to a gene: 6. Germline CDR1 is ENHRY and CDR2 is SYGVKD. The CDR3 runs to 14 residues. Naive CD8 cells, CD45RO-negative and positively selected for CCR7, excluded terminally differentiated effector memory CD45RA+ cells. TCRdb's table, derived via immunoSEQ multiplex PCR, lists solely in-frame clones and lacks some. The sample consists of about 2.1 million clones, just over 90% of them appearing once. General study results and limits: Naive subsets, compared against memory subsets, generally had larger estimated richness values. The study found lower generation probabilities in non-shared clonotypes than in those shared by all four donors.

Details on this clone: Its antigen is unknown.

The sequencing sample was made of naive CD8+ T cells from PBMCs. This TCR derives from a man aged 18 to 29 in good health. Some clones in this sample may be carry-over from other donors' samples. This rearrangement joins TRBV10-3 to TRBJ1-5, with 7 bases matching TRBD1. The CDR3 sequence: CAISEPQTGKPQHF. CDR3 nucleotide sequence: TGTGCCATCAGTGAGCCCCAGACAGGGAAGCCCCAGCATTTT.